The 10 T cell receptor beta chains below come from one sample, sequenced in a study of blood T cells in healthy people across ages. Combining a sample-barcoded 5' primer with a J-beta primer mix, a second PCR ran for roughly 7 to 12 cycles. TCRdb passed the 5' RACE reads through MiXCR, listing each CDR3 protein once. Of 950,000 to 1,200,000 distinct CDR3 sequences detected, under 40% appear once; the ten largest clones hold 13%. The sequenced sample consisted of blood. The receptors originated from a man between 18 and 29 years old in good health.

This clonotype showed up just a few times. The chain employs TRBV7-2 and TRBJ2-3; D gene uncertain. V dropped 5 bases and J dropped 0 bases, with 6 bases sitting between them. The CDR3 covers 13 residues. Germline CDR1 reads SGHTA; CDR2 reads FQGNSA. The CDR3 loop reads CASSKRSTDTQYF. Here the CDR3 DNA reads TGTGCCAGCAGCAAGAGGAGCACAGATACGCAGTATTTT.

The rearrangement joins TRBV20-1 to TRBJ1-5, with TRBD1 matching over 7 bases. V trimming: 5 bases; J trimming: 0 bases; junction bases outside the gene matches: 7. The CDR3 spans 15 residues. The germline V gene has CDR1 DFQATT and CDR2 SNEGSKA (reference sequence). The chain's CDR3 is CSARMTGISNQPQHF. The CDR3 nucleotides are TGCAGTGCTCGAATGACAGGGATTAGCAATCAGCCCCAGCATTTT.

V usage is TRBV20-1 and J usage is TRBJ2-1, with 12 positions matching TRBD1. The J call may be in error: the DNA end matches TRBJ2-7 better. CDR1 is DFQATT and CDR2 is SNEGSKA in the germline V gene (reference sequence). The CDR3 totals 18 residues. This CDR3 is CSARDEGQGAGSYNEQYF. DNA for the CDR3: TGCAGTGCTAGAGATGAGGGACAGGGGGCTGGATCCTACAATGAGCAGTACTTC.

The chain recombines TRBV7-2 with TRBJ1-1, with D unresolved. This CDR3 has 15 amino acids. Trimming pared 4 bases from V and 0 bases from J, leaving 12 bases between. Germline CDR1 reads SGHTA; CDR2 reads FQGNSA. CDR3 DNA: TGTGCCAGCAGCTGCTGCGGGGTCCTGAACACTGAAGCTTTCTTT. It codes for CASSCCGVLNTEAFF.

The chain has TRBV6-2 or TRBV6-3 and TRBJ2-7, with 9 bases matching TRBD1. The V gene's germline CDR1 is MNHEY and CDR2 SVGEGT. V lost 0 bases and J lost 3; bases outside the gene matches: 6. The CDR3 sequence is 16 residues long. The DNA of the CDR3 is TGTGCCAGCAGTTACTCTTCCCGGACAGGGGACTACGAGCAGTACTTC. It encodes CASSYSSRTGDYEQYF.

About this clonotype itself: At one of its ends the junction is not consistent with the germline gene, which may arise from a read error. The rearrangement joins TRBV5-1 to TRBJ1-2; D call uncertain. This CDR3 contains 14 residues. Germline loops: CDR1 SGHRS, CDR2 YFSETQ. In DNA form, the CDR3 reads TGCGCCAGCAGCTTGGAAAAACCTAACTATGTCTACACCTTC. It specifies CASSLEKPNYVYTF. Based on the CDR3 plus reference TRBV5-1 and TRBJ1-2, the full variable domain is KAGVTQTPRYLIKTRGQQVTLSCSPISGHRSVSWYQQTPGQGLQFLFEYFSETQRNKGNFPGRFSGRQFSNSRSEMNVSTLELGDSALYLCASSLEKPNYVYTFGSGTRLTVV.

The V and J genes are TRBV7-6 and TRBJ2-1; TRBD1 matches 12 bases. The germline CDR1 and CDR2 sequences are SGHVS and FNYEAQ. Losses at the gene ends were 5 bases for V and 8 bases for J; bases not matched to a gene: 10. This CDR3 region has 16 residues. The CDR3 bases are TGTGCCAGCAGCCCGCCCCCGGGACAGGGGGCCTATGAGCAGTTCTTC. This translates into CASSPPPGQGAYEQFF. Supplemented by reference TRBV7-6 and TRBJ2-1, the full variable domain reads GAGVSQSPRYKVTKRGQDVALRCDPISGHVSLYWYRQALGQGPEFLTYFNYEAQQDKSGLPNDRFSAERPEGSISTLTIQRTEQRDSAMYRCASSPPPGQGAYEQFFGPGTRLTVL.

The chain has TRBV4-2 and TRBJ1-4; perhaps TRBD1 as D (6 bases). CDR1 and CDR2 (germline): LGHNA, YNFKEQ. The CDR3 loop spans 17 amino acids. Trimming removed 1 base from V and 3 bases from J, with 15 bases in between. The CDR3 nucleotides read TGTGCCAGCAGCCAAGGGACTCAAGGACAGCCTAATGAAAAACTGTTTTTT. Translated, it gives CASSQGTQGQPNEKLFF.

This clonotype was found many times. The J gene is TRBJ2-3, the V gene TRBV12-3 or TRBV12-4, with no clear D. V lost 6 bases to trimming and J lost 2 bases, with 6 bases between them. The CDR3 length is 12 residues. The CDR3 coding sequence is TGTGCCAGCAGCCGAATCACAGATACGCAGTATTTT. It is translated as CASSRITDTQYF.

The chain combines TRBV5-1 with TRBJ1-1; D unclear. The CDR3 loop spans 15 amino acids. Germline assignment: CDR1 SGHRS and CDR2 YFSETQ. Trimming left V 1 base short and J 7 bases short, with 17 bases between. The CDR3 sequence: CASSLRIGPDIEAFF. DNA for the CDR3: TGCGCCAGCAGCTTGCGAATAGGGCCAGACATTGAAGCTTTCTTT.